The 28 T cell receptor beta chains below come from one sample, sequenced in a study of T cells in localized non-small cell lung cancer. The table came from immunoSEQ multiplex PCR; TCRdb's copy has only in-frame clones and leaves some out. The table records 28,000 or so clones, around 90% of them present only once. Sequencing was performed on peripheral blood, taken before any cancer treatment. The receptors derive from a male donor aged 60 or over with stage I lung adenocarcinoma.

The chain carries TRBV7-6 and TRBJ2-7, with D possibly TRBD1 on 6 matching bases. The CDR3 has 15 residues. Trimming took 1 base from V and 7 from J, leaving 17 bases between them. The germline gives CDR1 SGHVS, CDR2 FNYEAQ. The CDR3 DNA is TGTGCCAGCAGCTTAGTTTCTCAGGGGCTGGGAGAGCAGTACTTC. Its translation is CASSLVSQGLGEQYF.

This sequence joins TRBV2 and TRBJ2-7, with a weak D call TRBD2 (5 bases). The V gene lost 6 bases and the J gene lost 5 bases, with 14 bases spanning the gap. The length of the CDR3 is 13 residues. The germline V gene has CDR1 SNHLY and CDR2 FYNNEI. In nucleotides, the CDR3 is TGTGCCAGCAGGGACTCGGCGCGGCACGAGCAGTACTTC. Translated, it gives CASRDSARHEQYF.

The gene calls are TRBV15 and TRBJ2-2; 8 bases are a match to TRBD1. V lost 9 bases and J lost 6; bases outside the gene matches: 12. The CDR3 has 15 residues. The germline V gene encodes CDR1 LNHNV and CDR2 YYDKDF (reference sequence). CDR3 amino acids: CATSSGGGLPGELFF. For the CDR3, the DNA is TGTGCCACTTCCTCAGGGGGCGGTCTCCCCGGGGAGCTGTTTTTT. Full variable domain (missing parts from reference TRBV15 and TRBJ2-2): DAMVIQNPRYQVTQFGKPVTLSCSQTLNHNVMYWYQQKSSQAPKLLFHYYDKDFNNEADTPDNFQSRRPNTSFCFLDIRSPGLGDTAMYLCATSSGGGLPGELFFGEGSRLTVL.

The chain is built from TRBV6-5 and TRBJ2-5; TRBD1 aligns across 10 bases. This CDR3 is 14 amino acids long. The junction had 6 bases not matched to a gene; V was cut back by 5 bases and J by 6 bases. Looked up from germline, CDR1 is MNHEY and CDR2 is SVGAGI. CDR3 nucleotide sequence: TGTGCCAGCAGTATTCGACAGGGGGCTAAGACCCAGTACTTC. This encodes CASSIRQGAKTQYF.

The rearrangement uses TRBV7-3 and TRBJ2-1; D might be TRBD1 (5 bases). V was shortened by 5 bases and J by 7 bases, with 12 bases between the two germline ends. In germline, CDR1 is SGHTA, CDR2 FQGTGA. The CDR3 runs 13 residues. CDR3 loop: CASSGADGNEQFF. The DNA for the CDR3 is TGTGCCAGCAGCGGGGCTGACGGGAATGAGCAGTTCTTC. Variable domain in full (rest from reference TRBV7-3 and TRBJ2-1): GAGVSQTPSNKVTEKGKYVELRCDPISGHTALYWYRQSLGQGPEFLIYFQGTGAADDSGLPNDRFFAVRPEGSVSTLKIQRTERGDSAVYLCASSGADGNEQFFGPGTRLTVL.

DNA for the CDR3: TGTGCCAGCAGCTCTGGACTAGCGGGGGGGCAAGAGACCCAGTACTTC. Its translation: CASSSGLAGGQETQYF. The V call is TRBV11-2, the J call TRBJ2-5; TRBD2 aligns across 15 bases. The germline CDR1 and CDR2 sequences are SGHAT and FQNNGV. V shed 4 bases and J 2 bases; nucleotides not matched to a gene: 2. The CDR3 sequence is 16 residues long.

The chain uses TRBV6-6 and TRBJ2-3; D unclear. Per germline, CDR1 MNHNY and CDR2 SVGAGI (reference sequence). With 2 bases removed from V and 5 bases from J, the gap between germline ends came to 11 bases. CDR3 length equals 14 residues. The CDR3 loop reads CASSYGEPLDTQYF. In nucleotides, the CDR3 is TGTGCCAGCAGTTACGGGGAACCCCTAGATACGCAGTATTTT.

The chain joins TRBV7-3 to TRBJ2-1; TRBD2 matches at 12 bases. Per germline, CDR1 SGHTA and CDR2 FQGTGA. This CDR3 region has 16 residues. Losses at the gene ends were 5 bases for V and 12 bases for J; bases not matched to a gene: 14. Written as DNA, the CDR3 is TGTGCCAGCAGCCCCCAAGGACTAGCGGGGAGAGAGGGGCAGTTCTTC. Its translation: CASSPQGLAGREGQFF.

As DNA, the CDR3 is TGTGCCAGTCCCTTTACAGGGGGCGGTGGCTACACCTTC. Its protein product is CASPFTGGGGYTF. This rearrangement joins TRBV11-3 to TRBJ1-2; 9 bases align to TRBD1. The V and J ends lost 9 bases and 7 bases, in that order; junction bases with no gene match: 9. CDR1 is SGHNT and CDR2 is YENEEA in the germline V gene. The CDR3 spans 13 residues.

This clone was recorded once. CDR3 in DNA: TGTGCCAGCTCACGACTGGACACAAATCAGCCCCAGCATTTT. Protein sequence: CASSRLDTNQPQHF. This chain uses TRBV18 with TRBJ1-5; D perhaps matches TRBD1 (5 bases). The germline V and J ends were trimmed by 4 bases and 4 bases, with 11 bases remaining between them. The V gene's germline CDR1 is KGHSH and CDR2 LQKENI. The CDR3 covers 14 residues.

This clone was recorded a few times. The gene calls are TRBV19 and TRBJ2-4; the D gene is possibly TRBD2 (6 bases). Germline V gene lookup returns CDR1 LNHDA and CDR2 SQIVND (reference sequence). V was cut by 5 bases and J by 2 bases, with 10 bases left in between. The CDR3 is 14 amino acids. Here the CDR3 reads CASSLAGPKNIQYF. The CDR3 nucleotides are TGTGCCAGTAGTTTGGCGGGACCCAAAAACATTCAGTACTTC.

This clone has only a few counts. J is TRBJ2-3 and V is TRBV5-1; 8 positions match TRBD1. Germline CDR1 reads SGHRS; CDR2 reads YFSETQ. After removal of 3 bases from V and 1 base from J, the junction contained 4 bases not matched to a gene. CDR3 length: 15 residues. The DNA for the CDR3 is TGCGCCAGCAGCTCGACAGGGGACCGCACAGATACGCAGTATTTT. Translation: CASSSTGDRTDTQYF. Full variable domain (outside the CDR3, taken from reference TRBV5-1 and TRBJ2-3): KAGVTQTPRYLIKTRGQQVTLSCSPISGHRSVSWYQQTPGQGLQFLFEYFSETQRNKGNFPGRFSGRQFSNSRSEMNVSTLELGDSALYLCASSSTGDRTDTQYFGPGTRLTVL.

The J gene is TRBJ2-7, the V gene TRBV4-3; the D is unclear. The CDR3 consists of 15 residues. V was shortened by 6 bases and J by 3 bases, with 18 bases between the two germline ends. The germline V gene has CDR1 LGHNA and CDR2 YSLEER. The CDR3: CASSHYLAPIYEQYF. CDR3 in DNA: TGCGCCAGCAGTCACTATTTGGCGCCTATCTACGAGCAGTACTTC.

This clone was observed once. The gene calls are TRBV9 and TRBJ2-3, with TRBD1 matching over 7 bases. Per germline, CDR1 SGDLS and CDR2 YYNGEE. Trimming removed 1 base from V and 1 base from J; junction bases left unmatched: 3. This CDR3 contains 15 residues. In DNA, the CDR3 is TGTGCCAGCAGCGTACGACAGGGAGGCACAGATACGCAGTATTTT. It is translated as CASSVRQGGTDTQYF. Based on the CDR3 plus reference TRBV9 and TRBJ2-3, the full variable domain is DSGVTQTPKHLITATGQRVTLRCSPRSGDLSVYWYQQSLDQGLQFLIQYYNGEERAKGNILERFSAQQFPDLHSELNLSSLELGDSALYFCASSVRQGGTDTQYFGPGTRLTVL.

This clone has just one count. The chain is built from TRBV9 and TRBJ2-5; no reliable D call. Trimming stripped 0 bases from V and 5 bases from J, with 5 bases between. Germline CDR1 is SGDLS and CDR2 is YYNGEE. The CDR3 spans 12 residues. Here the CDR3 reads CASSVGLETQYF. The DNA of the CDR3 is TGTGCCAGCAGCGTAGGGCTGGAGACCCAGTACTTC.

This rearrangement joins TRBV30 to TRBJ1-1; TRBD1 might be the D (5 bases). Germline values: CDR1 GTSNPN, CDR2 SVGIG (reference sequence). CDR3 length equals 13 residues. V dropped 2 bases and J dropped 3 bases, with 10 bases sitting between them. For the CDR3, the DNA is TGTGCCTGGAGTAAGTTGGGGGACACTGAAGCTTTCTTT. This translates into CAWSKLGDTEAFF. The entire variable domain, with the rest obtained from reference TRBV30 and TRBJ1-1, is as follows: SQTIHQWPATLVQPVGSPLSLECTVEGTSNPNLYWYRQAAGRGLQLLFYSVGIGQISSEVPQNLSASRPQDRQFILSSKKLLLSDSGFYLCAWSKLGDTEAFFGQGTRLTVV.

The chain combines TRBV7-2 with TRBJ1-1; no reliable D call. Looked up from germline, CDR1 is SGHTA and CDR2 is FQGNSA. CDR3 length: 13 amino acids. Trimming cost V 4 bases and J 0 bases, with 6 bases left between them. The CDR3 loop reads CASSSQVNTEAFF. DNA of the CDR3: TGTGCCAGCAGCTCGCAGGTGAACACTGAAGCTTTCTTT.

The CDR3 sequence is CAWSLRRPNTGELFF. As DNA, the CDR3 is TGTGCCTGGAGTCTTCGACGGCCGAACACCGGGGAGCTGTTTTTT. The V gene is TRBV30, the J gene TRBJ2-2; no clear D. The CDR3 extends over 15 amino acids. CDR1 is GTSNPN, CDR2 SVGIG, per germline (reference sequence). The V gene lost 2 bases and the J gene lost 0 bases, with 10 bases spanning the gap.

The CDR3 DNA reads TGTGCCAGCAGCTTGGACTCGGGCTCCTACAATGAGCAGTTCTTC. Its protein product is CASSLDSGSYNEQFF. This chain links TRBV5-4 with TRBJ2-1, with D unresolved. The CDR3 has 15 residues. Germline V gene sequence: CDR1 SGHNT, CDR2 YYREEE (reference sequence). V was pared by 0 bases and J by 0 bases, with 7 bases between. Based on the CDR3 plus reference TRBV5-4 and TRBJ2-1, the full variable domain is ETGVTQSPTHLIKTRGQQVTLRCSSQSGHNTVSWYQQALGQGPQFIFQYYREEENGRGNFPPRFSGLQFPNYSSELNVNALELDDSALYLCASSLDSGSYNEQFFGPGTRLTVL.

The V call is TRBV11-2, the J call TRBJ2-7; 7 nucleotides agree with TRBD1. V was clipped by 0 bases and J by 3 bases; unmatched bases: 5. This CDR3 region has 15 residues. Germline V CDR1 and CDR2: SGHAT, FQNNGV. In DNA, the CDR3 is TGTGCCAGCAGCTTAGAACAGGGGTCTTACTACGAGCAGTACTTC. It encodes CASSLEQGSYYEQYF.

The rearrangement uses TRBV11-2 and TRBJ2-1, with 8 bases that match TRBD1. The V segment lost 5 bases and the J segment 3 bases; nucleotides outside the gene matches: 9. CDR1 and CDR2 (germline): SGHAT, FQNNGV. The length of the CDR3 is 16 residues. The CDR3 here is CASSETTGVGYNEQFF. The CDR3 nucleotides read TGTGCCAGCAGCGAGACGACAGGGGTGGGCTACAATGAGCAGTTCTTC.

The V call is TRBV7-3, the J call TRBJ2-3, with no clear D. This CDR3 spans 14 amino acids. V was shortened by 5 bases and J by 0 bases, with 9 bases between the two germline ends. CDR1 and CDR2 from the germline V gene are SGHTA and FQGTGA. CDR3 nucleotides: TGTGCCAGCAGCGTATCAGGTAGCACAGATACGCAGTATTTT. Translation: CASSVSGSTDTQYF.

The sample holds one count of this clone. The V gene is TRBV7-2, the J gene TRBJ1-1; 8 bases match TRBD1. The germline V gene encodes CDR1 SGHTA and CDR2 FQGNSA. Trimming removed 5 bases from V and 3 bases from J; junction bases left unmatched: 5. The CDR3 runs 14 residues. This chain's CDR3 is CASSPGQGHTEAFF. Here the CDR3 DNA reads TGTGCCAGCAGCCCAGGACAGGGACACACTGAAGCTTTCTTT.

The gene calls are TRBV6-5 and TRBJ1-2; unclear D gene. CDR3 size: 14 residues. The germline CDR1 and CDR2 sequences are MNHEY and SVGAGI. Deletions cut 0 bases from V and 6 bases from J, with 11 bases between. The CDR3 spells CASSYSYEADGYTF. In DNA, the CDR3 is TGTGCCAGCAGTTACTCGTACGAGGCTGATGGCTACACCTTC.

The chain links TRBV10-3 to TRBJ2-5; 10 bases match TRBD1. V trimming: 10 bases; J trimming: 5 bases; junction bases outside the gene matches: 10. The V gene's germline CDR1 is ENHRY and CDR2 SYGVKD. The CDR3 loop spans 14 amino acids. In nucleotides, the CDR3 is TGTGCCACCCACCAGGGGACAGGGGATGAGACCCAGTACTTC. This sequence encodes CATHQGTGDETQYF.

In its sample, this clone was seen once. The chain uses TRBV4-2 and TRBJ1-2; 9 bases are a match to TRBD1. The V and J ends lost 3 bases and 6 bases, in that order; junction bases with no gene match: 8. The CDR3 is 15 amino acids. Germline CDR1 and CDR2: LGHNA and YNFKEQ. The CDR3 loop is CASSHVTGTGNGYTF. CDR3 nucleotides: TGTGCCAGCAGCCATGTAACCGGGACAGGGAATGGCTACACCTTC.

The chain combines TRBV11-2 with TRBJ1-1; 9 nucleotides line up with TRBD1. Germline V gives CDR1 SGHAT, CDR2 FQNNGV. The CDR3 contains 15 residues. The ends lost 5 bases at V and 3 bases at J; junction bases unmatched: 7. CDR3 loop: CASSPPGQGHTEAFF. CDR3 DNA: TGTGCCAGCAGCCCTCCCGGACAGGGGCACACTGAAGCTTTCTTT.

The rearrangement links TRBV30 to TRBJ1-2; D call uncertain. The germline V gene has CDR1 GTSNPN and CDR2 SVGIG (reference sequence). Trimming left V 5 bases short and J 6 bases short, with 13 bases between. The CDR3 sequence is 12 residues long. The CDR3 DNA follows: TGTGCCTGGGAAGGACGTCCTCATGGCTACACCTTC. This sequence encodes CAWEGRPHGYTF.